The T cell receptor beta chain described here comes from a study of long-term antiretroviral therapy in people with HIV. Per donor, a minimum of one pre-ART and a minimum of two post-ART PBMC samples were available. Running of the v3.0 immunoSEQ assay took place at survey level. The assay was immunoSEQ multiplex PCR, and TCRdb's table has in-frame clones only and misses some. The sample has over 40,000 clones, about 96% seen once. The sequence was obtained from a woman aged 45-65 years with HIV. Sequencing used unsorted PBMCs, obtained 3.7 years after starting antiretroviral therapy.

The CDR3 protein is CASSKGGGQRKNNEQFF. CDR3 coding DNA: TGTGCCAGCAGCAAAGGCGGGGGACAGCGGAAAAACAATGAGCAGTTCTTC. V and J are TRBV21-1 and TRBJ2-1. TRBV21-1 is a known pseudogene. This CDR3 is 17 amino acids long.